This T cell receptor beta chain was found in a study of blood T cell repertoires in COVID-19. At the level of the study: Samples representing acute and convalescent COVID-19 were sourced from the United States, Italy and Spain.

Trimming cost V 3 bases and J 0 bases, with 2 bases left between them. From germline, CDR1 is MDHEN and CDR2 SYDVKM. This CDR3 spans 12 amino acids. Clones were read by immunoSEQ multiplex PCR, and TCRdb kept only the in-frame ones, dropping some. The repertoire holds approximately 300,000 clones, with around 90% as singletons. This chain connects TRBV28 to TRBJ1-2; D gene unclear. Input material: peripheral blood. This TCR was recovered from a woman between 40 and 50 years old with COVID-19, enrolled during active disease. CDR3 nucleotides: TGTGCCAGCAGTTTCTCTAACTATGGCTACACCTTC. This codes for CASSFSNYGYTF.